This T cell receptor (beta chain) originates from a study of T cell repertoires in cytomegalovirus infection. CDR1 is SGHVS and CDR2 is FQNEAQ in the germline V gene. This CDR3 region has 15 residues. The germline V and J ends were trimmed by 2 bases and 0 bases, with 9 bases remaining between them. TCRdb reprocessed the reads via MiXCR and lists one record per CDR3 protein. The sample lists about 490,000 distinct CDR3 sequences, about 15% seen once, with 24% in the top ten. This clonotype came up many times. The chain is built from TRBV7-8 and TRBJ2-3, with D possibly matching TRBD2 (5 bases). The origin of this receptor is a human donor in good health (CMV status not recorded). Some clones in this sample may be carry-over from other donors' samples. Sequencing was performed on CD8+ T cells from PBMCs. CDR3: CASSLMRVSTDTQYF. The CDR3 DNA is TGTGCCAGCAGCTTAATGCGGGTTAGCACAGATACGCAGTATTTT.